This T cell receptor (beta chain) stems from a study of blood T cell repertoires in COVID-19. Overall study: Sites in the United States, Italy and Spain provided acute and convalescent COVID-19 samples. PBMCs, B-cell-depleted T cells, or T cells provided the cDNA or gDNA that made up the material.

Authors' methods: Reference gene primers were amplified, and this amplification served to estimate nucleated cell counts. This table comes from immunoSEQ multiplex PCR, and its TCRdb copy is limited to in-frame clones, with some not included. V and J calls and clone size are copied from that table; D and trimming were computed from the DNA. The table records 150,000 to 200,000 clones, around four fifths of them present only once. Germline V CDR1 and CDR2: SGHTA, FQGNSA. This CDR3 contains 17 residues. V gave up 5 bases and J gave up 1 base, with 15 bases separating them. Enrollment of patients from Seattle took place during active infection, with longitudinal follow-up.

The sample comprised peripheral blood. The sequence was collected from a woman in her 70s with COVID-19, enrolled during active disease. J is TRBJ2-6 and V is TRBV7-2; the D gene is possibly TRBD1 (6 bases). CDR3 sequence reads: CASSPRGQLSGANVLTF. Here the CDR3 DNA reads TGTGCCAGCAGCCCTAGGGGACAATTATCTGGGGCCAACGTCCTGACTTTC.